Each of the 5 T cell receptor beta chains below was sequenced from the same sample in a study of Ad26.COV2.S vaccination and SARS-CoV-2 variants. Assay: immunoSEQ multiplex PCR; the TCRdb copy retains only in-frame clones and omits some. The sample lists some 640,000 clones; roughly 90% were seen once. Treatment described: 15 to 20 received Ad26.COV2.S at low or high dose, single or two shots; 5 received placebo; per-sample allocation not given. Specimen acquisition occurred on day 63 following the initial vaccine or placebo injection. The material was peripheral blood, obtained in a trial of Ad26.COV2.S vaccine versus placebo. The receptor source for this set is a person aged 18-65 years who received the Ad26.COV2.S COVID-19 vaccine or a placebo.

This rearrangement joins TRBV7-9 to TRBJ1-3; tentative D call: TRBD1 (5 bases). The CDR3 spans 19 residues. The V end was cut by 4 bases, the J end by 7 bases, with 29 bases between. CDR1 SEHNR and CDR2 FQNEAQ come from the germline V gene (reference sequence). As DNA, the CDR3 is TGTGCCAGCAGCTCCCCCGGCAGGGCTCATTCTGGCGCCGGGAACACCATATATTTT. This codes for CASSSPGRAHSGAGNTIYF. Full variable domain (missing parts from reference TRBV7-9 and TRBJ1-3): DTGVSQNPRHKITKRGQNVTFRCDPISEHNRLYWYRQTLGQGPEFLTYFQNEAQLEKSRLLSDRFSAERPKGSFSTLEIQRTEQGDSAMYLCASSSPGRAHSGAGNTIYFGEGSWLTVV.

This chain links TRBV15 with TRBJ1-2; TRBD1 matches 8 bases. V lost 1 base, J lost 5 bases, and 6 bases stayed unmatched. Germline CDR1 and CDR2: LNHNV and YYDKDF (reference sequence). This CDR3 region has 15 residues. CDR3 in amino acids: CATSRAGDRGYGYTF. CDR3 nucleotides: TGTGCCACCAGCAGAGCCGGAGACAGGGGATATGGCTACACCTTC.

The rearrangement joins TRBV9 to TRBJ2-5; TRBD1 might be the D (6 bases). The CDR3 loop spans 14 amino acids. Germline V gives CDR1 SGDLS, CDR2 YYNGEE. V was pared by 4 bases and J by 1 base, with 11 bases between. The CDR3 nucleotides read TGTGCCAGCAGCCCTAGGACAGCCCAAGAGACCCAGTACTTC. This gives the protein CASSPRTAQETQYF.

This clone was seen a few times. V usage is TRBV7-9 and J usage is TRBJ2-7; D remains unclear. Between the trimmed V and J ends, which lost 6 bases and 1 base, there was a span of 10 bases. Germline CDR1 is SEHNR and CDR2 is FQNEAQ (reference sequence). The CDR3 length is 13 residues. The CDR3 sequence is CASSYTASYEQYF. In nucleotides, the CDR3 is TGTGCCAGCAGTTATACCGCTTCCTACGAGCAGTACTTC. Full variable domain (missing parts from reference TRBV7-9 and TRBJ2-7): DTGVSQNPRHKITKRGQNVTFRCDPISEHNRLYWYRQTLGQGPEFLTYFQNEAQLEKSRLLSDRFSAERPKGSFSTLEIQRTEQGDSAMYLCASSYTASYEQYFGPGTRLTVT.

The J gene is TRBJ2-5, the V gene TRBV25-1; D perhaps matches TRBD2 (5 bases). Germline CDR1 is MGHDK and CDR2 is SYGVNS. The V end was cut by 4 bases, the J end by 2 bases, with 14 bases between. This CDR3 has 15 amino acids. The CDR3 DNA reads TGTGCCAGCAGTGCCCTAGATAGCGCACAAGAGACCCAGTACTTC. Its translation is CASSALDSAQETQYF.